The source of this T cell receptor beta chain is a study of regulatory T cells in long-lasting Graves disease (dated by TCRdb to the early 2020s). Turning to the overall study: To count as having persistent Graves' disease, a patient had to have received antithyroid drug treatment for over 5 years with TSH receptor autoantibodies remaining persistently positive. Patients with persistent Graves' disease were compared with patients with newly diagnosed Graves' disease using TCR sequencing and RNA sequencing of peripheral blood. The study was registered as a clinical trial and conducted in China. A total of some 35 samples underwent TCR sequencing, from about 13 patients with persistent Graves' disease and roughly 20 patients with newly diagnosed Graves' disease. In the clinical cohort, patients with persistent Graves' disease had used antithyroid drugs for an average of around 10 years. Study-wide conclusions, independent of this receptor: Peripheral blood alone was examined, since thyroid tissue, which constituted the primary lesion, could not be accessed. A larger number of public clonotypes was shared among persistent patients (approximately 3,000) than among newly diagnosed patients (about 990). Compared with newly diagnosed patients, patients with persistent Graves' disease had lower TCR Shannon entropy and fewer highly expanded clones, which suggests clonal expansion. Only the TCR beta chain was sequenced and analyzed. Persistent disease showed preferential use of TRBV28, TRBJ1-2 and TRBJ2-5, whereas newly diagnosed disease favored TRBV20-1 and TRBJ2-1. As a limitation, the authors acknowledged that the small sample size may reduce accuracy.

From cysteine to phenylalanine, the CDR3 is 14 amino acids long. Kept here is only the CDR3 DNA, which spans 42 bases and is read in frame from base 1. V is reduced by 4 bases and J by 7 bases, leaving a spacing of 15 bases between them. CDR1 KGHDR and CDR2 SFDVKD are derived from the germline V gene. Libraries were prepared through multiplex PCR. TCRdb names Illumina HiSeq 4000 as the instrument used. To build TCR beta libraries, CDR3 regions were amplified by Arm-PCR using iRepertoire HTBI primers. PCR products were gel purified before sequencing. The original pipeline was this. A total of fewer than 80 TRBV and approximately 15 TRBJ segments were identified across samples and were used for gene usage analysis of CDR3 amino acid clonotypes. COPE and FqMerger were used to merge filtered high-quality paired reads into contigs. BLAST was used to align contigs to IMGT TRBV, TRBD and TRBJ reference genes, with CDR3 defined following IMGT. Highly expanded clones were defined as clonotypes with a frequency above 0.1%. Repertoire diversity was measured by Shannon entropy, and V-J evenness by the Gini coefficient. Clonotypes shared by more than one individual were considered public. The public reads were reanalyzed by TCRdb: fastp trimming at Q25, MiXCR alignment, in-frame beta chains only. Rows are combined by CDR3 protein, so each entry shows the most common genes and DNA. TCRdb assigned the V and J calls; the authors' analysis was not used. Across this sample there are hundreds of thousands of distinct CDR3 sequences, with 20% seen only once. Approximately 8% of the sample rests with the top ten.

This clonotype was seen many times. The antigen it recognizes is unknown. Within one base of it there is no much larger clone, and no base qualities were kept. The sample's time point label, in plain terms: persistent/refractory GD, antithyroid drugs over 5 years with positive TRAb. For both TCR sequencing and RNA sequencing, RNA was extracted from PBMCs in TRIzol. The diagnosis of Graves' disease followed American Thyroid Association guidelines. Patients for the study were recruited at an endocrinology department in Xi'an, China. Each patient gave roughly 10 milliliters of peripheral blood, collected in an EDTA anticoagulant tube. Ficoll Paque Plus density gradient separation was used to isolate PBMCs, and no further T cell sorting was performed. An Agilent 2100 Bioanalyzer and agarose gel were used to assess RNA quality, and a NanoDrop 2000 was used to measure RNA concentration.

The sequenced sample was peripheral blood mononuclear cells (PBMCs), obtained when the disease was refractory, from a patient treated with antithyroid drugs. This TCR was recovered from a female donor with Graves disease. The chain is assembled from TRBV24-1 and TRBJ2-5, with the D gene not clear enough to name. The nucleotide sequence reads TGTGCCACCAGTGACCGTTCTACCTACGGGACCCAGTACTTC. Translated, it reads CATSDRSTYGTQYF.